This T cell receptor beta chain was found in a study of metastatic and nonmetastatic thyroid tumors. Per the original data handling: What underpinned the distant-metastasis classifier for papillary thyroid cancer was the set of CDR3 differences across clinicopathological groups. TCRdb reassembled clones from the PCR reads with MiXCR. These V and J calls derive from TCRdb rather than the authors' analysis. This sample carries around 8,600 clones, about a third of them seen once, and the ten largest clones take around a fifth. V was pared by 0 bases and J by 7 bases, with 7 bases of the junction left unmatched. CDR1 is LNHNV, CDR2 YYDKDF, per germline (reference sequence). The CDR3 totals 16 residues. Patients had received no treatment of any kind before thyroid surgery.

The sample was tumor tissue. This clonotype was obtained from a female donor with papillary thyroid cancer or a benign thyroid nodule (not recorded which). Some clones in this sample may be carry-over from other donors' samples. The genes are TRBV15 and TRBJ1-5, with 9 positions matching TRBD1. The CDR3 loop reads CATSRDGTGLYQPQHF. CDR3 nucleotides: TGTGCCACCAGCAGAGATGGGACAGGGCTGTACCAGCCCCAGCATTTT.